These 27 T cell receptor beta chains originate from one sample sequenced in a study of cytomegalovirus exposure and HLA in healthy donors. The primer mix had 60 Vbeta and 13 Jbeta primers. The data were produced by immunoSEQ multiplex PCR, yet TCRdb's version contains in-frame clones alone and is incomplete. The sample carries approximately 81,000 clones, 77% recorded once. The sequenced sample was PBMCs. Every receptor here comes from a man aged 45-60 years in good health and CMV-seropositive.

The chain is built from TRBV6-6 and TRBJ1-3, with 11 bases identical to TRBD1. Germline loops: CDR1 MNHNY, CDR2 SVGAGI (reference sequence). This CDR3 is 15 amino acids long. With 4 bases clipped from V and 8 bases from J, the junction kept 7 bases outside the gene matches. The CDR3 here is CASSSTGTGGDTIYF. The CDR3 DNA sequence: TGTGCCAGCAGTTCTACCGGGACAGGGGGAGACACCATATATTTT.

This chain links TRBV5-1 with TRBJ2-5; 7 bases agree with TRBD2. CDR3 size: 16 residues. Germline CDR1 and CDR2: SGHRS and YFSETQ. The V gene end was trimmed by 1 base and the J gene end by 4 bases; junction bases not matched to a gene: 10. CDR3: CASSLSLAGVVETQYF. The CDR3 DNA is TGCGCCAGCAGCTTGTCCCTGGCGGGAGTAGTAGAGACCCAGTACTTC.

This chain links TRBV10-3 with TRBJ2-1, with TRBD2 identical over 9 bases. The trim removed 2 bases at V and 6 bases at J, leaving 5 bases unmatched. Germline V gives CDR1 ENHRY, CDR2 SYGVKD. The CDR3 spans 15 residues. The CDR3: CAISEVSGRLNEQFF. In nucleotides, the CDR3 is TGTGCCATCAGTGAGGTTAGCGGGAGACTCAATGAGCAGTTCTTC.

This clone ranks as medium-sized. The rearrangement links TRBV6-6 to TRBJ2-7; D ambiguous. Germline lookup yields CDR1 MNHNY and CDR2 SVGAGI (reference sequence). V lost 5 bases to trimming and J lost 4 bases, with 6 bases between them. The CDR3 length is 11 residues. The CDR3 DNA reads TGTGCCAGCAGTATCGGTTACGAGCAGTACTTC. Translating it yields CASSIGYEQYF.

This clone was seen a handful of times. The rearrangement links TRBV27 to TRBJ2-7, with D perhaps matching TRBD2 (5 bases). Deletions cut 7 bases from V and 2 bases from J, with 24 bases between. This CDR3 contains 17 residues. Germline loops: CDR1 MNHEY, CDR2 SMNVEV (reference sequence). The CDR3: CASTTKGVVGIPYEQYF. The CDR3 DNA reads as TGTGCCAGCACCACTAAGGGAGTAGTGGGGATCCCCTACGAGCAGTACTTC.

This chain connects TRBV6-4 to TRBJ2-1; D is perhaps TRBD2 (6 bases). The CDR3 totals 16 residues. Between the trimmed V and J ends, which lost 4 bases and 8 bases, there was a span of 21 bases. Germline V gene data show CDR1 as MRHNA and CDR2 as SNTAGT. CDR3 DNA: TGTGCCAGCAGTGTGACCACCGGGACTGGTCATCATGAGCAGTTCTTC. It specifies CASSVTTGTGHHEQFF.

The rearrangement links TRBV11-3 to TRBJ2-1, with a possible D match to TRBD2 (5 bases). The V gene's germline CDR1 is SGHNT and CDR2 YENEEA. This CDR3 is built from 12 residues. The V and J ends lost 5 bases and 6 bases respectively, with 8 bases between them. The CDR3 sequence: CASSAGLNEQFF. The CDR3 DNA is TGTGCCAGCAGCGCCGGACTCAATGAGCAGTTCTTC.

This clone has just one count. The rearrangement links TRBV7-2 to TRBJ1-1, with 8 bases aligning to TRBD1. V was clipped by 3 bases and J by 11 bases; unmatched bases: 11. The CDR3 totals 14 residues. CDR1 and CDR2 from the germline V gene are SGHTA and FQGNSA. The CDR3 sequence is CASSFPTGGTGAFF. In DNA, the CDR3 is TGTGCCAGCAGCTTCCCAACAGGGGGTACTGGGGCTTTCTTT.

This chain joins TRBV2 and TRBJ1-5; tentative D call: TRBD1 (5 bases). The V and J ends lost 5 bases and 7 bases respectively, with 12 bases between them. The length of the CDR3 is 13 residues. Germline V gene sequence: CDR1 SNHLY, CDR2 FYNNEI. For the CDR3, the DNA is TGTGCCAGCAGTTGGGACTACGGGCAGCCCCAGCATTTT. It yields the protein CASSWDYGQPQHF.

CDR3 amino acids: CASSADPGFTGPLHF. DNA for the CDR3: TGTGCCAGCAGCGCCGACCCCGGATTCACGGGTCCCCTCCACTTT. The V call is TRBV9, the J call TRBJ1-6; no definite D call. This CDR3 region has 15 residues. V lost 3 bases and J 13 bases, leaving 20 bases between the germline ends. CDR1 is SGDLS and CDR2 is YYNGEE in the germline V gene.

This clone showed up just a few times. The genes are TRBV30 and TRBJ2-1; D not resolved. Germline CDR1 and CDR2: GTSNPN and SVGIG (reference sequence). The germline V and J ends were trimmed by 3 bases and 4 bases, with 4 bases remaining between them. This CDR3 is 11 amino acids long. CDR3 DNA: TGTGCCTGGAGGCGTTACAATGAGCAGTTCTTC. Its protein product is CAWRRYNEQFF.

For the CDR3, the DNA is TGCGCCAGCAGACAGGGATGGGAGGGCACTGAAGCTTTCTTT. Translation: CASRQGWEGTEAFF. The J gene is TRBJ1-1, the V gene TRBV5-1; tentative D call: TRBD1 (6 bases). V was cut by 5 bases and J by 4 bases, with 15 bases left in between. The CDR3 totals 14 residues. CDR1 is SGHRS and CDR2 is YFSETQ in the germline V gene.

The chain has TRBV5-1 and TRBJ1-4; D unclear. The germline V gene encodes CDR1 SGHRS and CDR2 YFSETQ. The CDR3 length is 13 residues. Deletions cut 4 bases from V and 10 bases from J, with 14 bases between. This chain's CDR3 is CASSATTDAKLFF. Here the CDR3 DNA reads TGCGCCAGCAGCGCGACGACTGACGCAAAACTGTTTTTT.

V and J are TRBV11-2 and TRBJ2-2, with D unclear. The V gene's germline CDR1 is SGHAT and CDR2 FQNNGV. Trimming pared 5 bases from V and 8 bases from J, leaving 12 bases between. The length of the CDR3 is 13 residues. Here the CDR3 DNA reads TGTGCCAGCAGCCCTGACTCCGTGGGGGAGCTGTTTTTT. Residues: CASSPDSVGELFF.

The chain combines TRBV18 with TRBJ1-2; D uncertain. This CDR3 is 16 amino acids long. Germline CDR1 KGHSH, CDR2 LQKENI. V was clipped by 3 bases and J by 8 bases, with 22 bases between them. DNA of the CDR3: TGTGCCAGCTCACCTCCAGTGATATCCAGAGGGTTAGGCTACACCTTC. It codes for CASSPPVISRGLGYTF.

For the CDR3, the DNA is TGTGCCAGCAGCGCCACCCCGACAGGGAGCGAGCAGTACTTC. It specifies CASSATPTGSEQYF. This chain links TRBV7-6 with TRBJ2-7; 7 bases agree with TRBD1. This CDR3 comprises 14 residues. The germline V gene has CDR1 SGHVS and CDR2 FNYEAQ. The V and J ends lost 5 bases and 6 bases, in that order; junction bases with no gene match: 10. Variable domain in full (rest from reference TRBV7-6 and TRBJ2-7): GAGVSQSPRYKVTKRGQDVALRCDPISGHVSLYWYRQALGQGPEFLTYFNYEAQQDKSGLPNDRFSAERPEGSISTLTIQRTEQRDSAMYRCASSATPTGSEQYFGPGTRLTVT.

The rearrangement uses TRBV10-3 and TRBJ1-1; D possibly corresponds to TRBD1 (5 bases). CDR3 size: 13 residues. Trimming cost V 5 bases and J 5 bases, with 12 bases left between them. CDR1 ENHRY and CDR2 SYGVKD come from the germline V gene. The DNA for the CDR3 is TGTGCCATCAGTTCAACCAGGGAAACTGAAGCTTTCTTT. This sequence encodes CAISSTRETEAFF.

The chain recombines TRBV7-2 with TRBJ2-7; TRBD2 matches 10 bases. The CDR3 has 15 amino acids. CDR1 is SGHTA, CDR2 FQGNSA, per germline. V shed 5 bases and J 0 bases; nucleotides not matched to a gene: 4. CDR3 in amino acids: CASSTSGTSSYEQYF. The CDR3 DNA reads TGTGCCAGCAGCACTAGCGGGACAAGCTCCTACGAGCAGTACTTC.

This clone was observed once. CDR3 nucleotide sequence: TGTGCCAGCGGTTCGACTAGCGGGAACAATGAGCAGTTCTTC. This translates into CASGSTSGNNEQFF. The chain carries TRBV7-6 and TRBJ2-1, with 11 bases fitting TRBD2. Germline-derived CDR1 and CDR2 are SGHVS and FNYEAQ. Trimming at V came to 8 bases and at J to 5 bases, leaving 5 bases not matched to a gene. The CDR3 runs to 14 residues.

The chain has TRBV9 and TRBJ2-3, with D possibly TRBD2 on 6 matching bases. CDR3 length: 14 amino acids. Trimming took off 0 bases at V and 3 bases at J, with 8 bases between the two ends. CDR1 SGDLS and CDR2 YYNGEE come from the germline V gene. Here the CDR3 DNA reads TGTGCCAGCAGCGTAGAACGGGGGACAGATACGCAGTATTTT. Residues: CASSVERGTDTQYF.

This clone was observed a single time. The chain is built from TRBV19 and TRBJ2-3; 11 nucleotides align to TRBD2. The CDR3 length is 17 residues. Germline values: CDR1 LNHDA, CDR2 SQIVND (reference sequence). J lost 2 bases, V lost 7 bases, and 11 bases had no gene match. The CDR3 DNA sequence: TGTGCCAGTAACCCATTAGGACTAGCGGGTTCCACAGATACGCAGTATTTT. Translated: CASNPLGLAGSTDTQYF.

This clone was observed a single time. V usage is TRBV11-3 and J usage is TRBJ1-2, with 8 nucleotides matching TRBD1. The J segment lost 4 bases and the V segment lost 5 bases, leaving 9 bases of the junction unmatched. Germline loops: CDR1 SGHNT, CDR2 YENEEA. CDR3 length: 15 residues. The CDR3 nucleotides read TGTGCCAGCAGCCCAGAAGGACAGGGCTTCTATGGCTACACCTTC. Its protein product is CASSPEGQGFYGYTF.

The V gene is TRBV21-1, the J gene TRBJ1-2; TRBD1 is the table's D call and was not checked against the DNA. TRBV21-1 is shown as a pseudogene. The CDR3 is 17 residues long. CDR3 protein: CASSKRRQGWGGYGYTF. DNA for the CDR3: TGTGCCAGCAGCAAAAGGAGACAGGGGTGGGGGGGATATGGCTACACCTTC.

This chain connects TRBV9 to TRBJ2-7; no firm D call. The CDR3 contains 15 residues. The germline V and J ends were trimmed by 4 bases and 3 bases, with 17 bases remaining between them. In germline, CDR1 is SGDLS, CDR2 YYNGEE. The CDR3 region is CASSPTLEYVYEQYF. The DNA of the CDR3 is TGTGCCAGCAGCCCGACCCTAGAGTACGTCTACGAGCAGTACTTC.

The chain joins TRBV5-1 to TRBJ2-1; 10 nucleotides match TRBD2. After removal of 3 bases from V and 1 base from J, the junction contained 13 bases not matched to a gene. The germline V gene encodes CDR1 SGHRS and CDR2 YFSETQ. The CDR3 has 19 amino acids. The CDR3 DNA reads as TGCGCCAGCAGCTCGACCTTGGCACCGGGACTAGCGTCCTACAATGAGCAGTTCTTC. It is translated as CASSSTLAPGLASYNEQFF. The full variable domain, in which reference TRBV5-1 and TRBJ2-1 provide the parts outside the CDR3, is KAGVTQTPRYLIKTRGQQVTLSCSPISGHRSVSWYQQTPGQGLQFLFEYFSETQRNKGNFPGRFSGRQFSNSRSEMNVSTLELGDSALYLCASSSTLAPGLASYNEQFFGPGTRLTVL.

This chain joins TRBV5-4 and TRBJ2-7, with 11 nucleotides matching TRBD1. This CDR3 spans 14 amino acids. Trimming at V came to 4 bases and at J to 2 bases, leaving 2 bases not matched to a gene. The germline CDR1 and CDR2 sequences are SGHNT and YYREEE (reference sequence). CDR3 sequence reads: CASSGQGAPYEQYF. CDR3 DNA: TGTGCCAGCAGCGGACAGGGGGCTCCCTACGAGCAGTACTTC.

V gene TRBV7-3 combines with J gene TRBJ2-7; 10 positions match TRBD2. Looked up from germline, CDR1 is SGHTA and CDR2 is FQGTGA. J lost 4 bases, V lost 4 bases, and 1 base had no gene match. The CDR3 runs to 13 residues. The chain's CDR3 is CASSSSGGYEQYF. As DNA, the CDR3 is TGTGCCAGCAGCTCTAGCGGGGGTTACGAGCAGTACTTC.